The T cell receptor (beta chain) under discussion was sequenced for a study of Ad26.COV2.S vaccination and SARS-CoV-2 variants. Germline trimming cut 5 bases from V and 1 base from J; bases unmatched to any gene: 2. Germline-derived CDR1 and CDR2 are LGHDT and YNNKEL (reference sequence). The CDR3 loop spans 14 amino acids. The treatment: roughly 20 received Ad26.COV2.S at low or high dose, single or two shots; roughly five received placebo; per-sample allocation not given. Sample collection was performed on day 63 after the first vaccine or placebo injection. Ad26 vector vaccine expressed Wuhan-strain SARS-CoV-2 spike. Assay: immunoSEQ multiplex PCR; the TCRdb copy retains only in-frame clones and omits some. The sample includes fewer than 600,000 clones, about 89% of them seen just once. In its sample, this clone was seen a few times. Antigen specificity is unknown. General study results and limits: Post-vaccination spike-specific CD8+ and CD4+ T cell responses reportedly had substantial breadth. Vaccine recipients showed a spike-specific TCR breadth that was higher than in placebo recipients.

The material sequenced was peripheral blood, taken in a trial of Ad26.COV2.S vaccine versus placebo. The sequence derives from a person aged 18-65 years who received the Ad26.COV2.S COVID-19 vaccine or a placebo. The chain links TRBV3-1 (or the pseudogene TRBV3-2) to TRBJ1-3; 7 nucleotides align to TRBD1. This chain's CDR3 is CASSIQGSGNTIYF. For the CDR3, the DNA is TGTGCCAGCAGCATACAGGGGTCTGGAAACACCATATATTTT.